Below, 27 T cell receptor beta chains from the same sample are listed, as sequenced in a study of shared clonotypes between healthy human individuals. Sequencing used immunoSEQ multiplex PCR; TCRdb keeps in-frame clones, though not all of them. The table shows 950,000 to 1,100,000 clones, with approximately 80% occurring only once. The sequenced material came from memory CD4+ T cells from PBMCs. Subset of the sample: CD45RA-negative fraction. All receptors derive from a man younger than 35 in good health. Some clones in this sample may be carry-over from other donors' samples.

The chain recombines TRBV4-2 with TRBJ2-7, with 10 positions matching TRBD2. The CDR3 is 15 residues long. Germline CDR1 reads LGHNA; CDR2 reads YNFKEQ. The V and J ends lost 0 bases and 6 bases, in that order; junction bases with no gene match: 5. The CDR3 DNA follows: TGTGCCAGCAGCCAAGACTCCTGGACTAGCGGCGAGCAGTACTTC. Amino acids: CASSQDSWTSGEQYF.

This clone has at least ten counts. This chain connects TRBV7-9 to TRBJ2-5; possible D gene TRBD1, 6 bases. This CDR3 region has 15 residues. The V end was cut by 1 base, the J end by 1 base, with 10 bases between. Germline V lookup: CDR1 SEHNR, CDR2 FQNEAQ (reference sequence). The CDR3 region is CASSLGQVTQETQYF. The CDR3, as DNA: TGTGCCAGCAGCTTAGGACAGGTTACCCAAGAGACCCAGTACTTC.

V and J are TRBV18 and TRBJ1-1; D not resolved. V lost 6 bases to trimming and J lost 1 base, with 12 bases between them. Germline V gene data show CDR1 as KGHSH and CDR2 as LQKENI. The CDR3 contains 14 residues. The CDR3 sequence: CASSPSGPNTEAFF. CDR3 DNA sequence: TGTGCCAGCTCCCCCTCCGGGCCGAACACTGAAGCTTTCTTT.

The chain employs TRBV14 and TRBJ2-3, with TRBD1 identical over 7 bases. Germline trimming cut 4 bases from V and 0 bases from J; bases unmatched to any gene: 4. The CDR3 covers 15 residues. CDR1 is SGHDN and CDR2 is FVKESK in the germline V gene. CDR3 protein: CASSLGTASTDTQYF. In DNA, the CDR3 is TGTGCCAGCAGCCTAGGGACAGCCAGCACAGATACGCAGTATTTT.

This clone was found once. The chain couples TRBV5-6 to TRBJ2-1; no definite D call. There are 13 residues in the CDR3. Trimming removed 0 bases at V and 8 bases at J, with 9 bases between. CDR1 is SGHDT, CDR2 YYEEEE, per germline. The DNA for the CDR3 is TGTGCCAGCAGCTTGGGCAAATTGTATGAGCAGTTCTTC. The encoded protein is CASSLGKLYEQFF.

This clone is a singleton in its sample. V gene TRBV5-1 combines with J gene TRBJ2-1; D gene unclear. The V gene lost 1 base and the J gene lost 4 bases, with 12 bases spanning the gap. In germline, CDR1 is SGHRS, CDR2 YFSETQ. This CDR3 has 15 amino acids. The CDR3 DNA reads TGCGCCAGCAGCTTGACCCCTAGAAATTACAATGAGCAGTTCTTC. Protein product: CASSLTPRNYNEQFF. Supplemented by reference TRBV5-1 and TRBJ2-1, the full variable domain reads KAGVTQTPRYLIKTRGQQVTLSCSPISGHRSVSWYQQTPGQGLQFLFEYFSETQRNKGNFPGRFSGRQFSNSRSEMNVSTLELGDSALYLCASSLTPRNYNEQFFGPGTRLTVL.

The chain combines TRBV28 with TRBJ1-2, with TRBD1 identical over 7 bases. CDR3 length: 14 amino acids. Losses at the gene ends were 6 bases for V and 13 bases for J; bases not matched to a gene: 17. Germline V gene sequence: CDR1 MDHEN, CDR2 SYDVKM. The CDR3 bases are TGTGCCAGCAGCATGACAGGGACTCCCAGAGGGTGCACCTTC. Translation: CASSMTGTPRGCTF.

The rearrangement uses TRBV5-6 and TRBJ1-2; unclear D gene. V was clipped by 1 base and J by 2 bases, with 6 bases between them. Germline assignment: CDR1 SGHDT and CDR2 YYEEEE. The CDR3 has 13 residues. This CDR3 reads CASSLWKNYGYTF. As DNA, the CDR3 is TGTGCCAGCAGCTTGTGGAAGAACTATGGCTACACCTTC.

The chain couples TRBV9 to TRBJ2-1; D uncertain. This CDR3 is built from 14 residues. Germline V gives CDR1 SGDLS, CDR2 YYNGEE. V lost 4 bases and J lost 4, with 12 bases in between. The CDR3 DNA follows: TGTGCCAGCAGCCCCCCCAGCGCTTACAATGAGCAGTTCTTC. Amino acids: CASSPPSAYNEQFF.

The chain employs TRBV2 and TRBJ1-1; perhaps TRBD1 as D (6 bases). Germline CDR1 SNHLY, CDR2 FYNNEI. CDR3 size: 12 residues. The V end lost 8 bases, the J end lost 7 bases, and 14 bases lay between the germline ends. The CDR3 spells CASLWTVNEAFF. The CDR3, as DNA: TGTGCCAGCCTCTGGACAGTAAATGAAGCTTTCTTT.

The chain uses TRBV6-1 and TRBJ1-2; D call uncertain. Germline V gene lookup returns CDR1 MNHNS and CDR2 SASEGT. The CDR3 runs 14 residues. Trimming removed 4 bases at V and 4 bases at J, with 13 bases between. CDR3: CASSAREPGYGYTF. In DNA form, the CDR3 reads TGTGCCAGCAGTGCTCGGGAACCCGGCTATGGCTACACCTTC.

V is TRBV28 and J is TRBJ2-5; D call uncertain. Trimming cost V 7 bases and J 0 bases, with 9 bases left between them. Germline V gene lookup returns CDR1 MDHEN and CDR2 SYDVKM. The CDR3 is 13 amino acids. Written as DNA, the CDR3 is TGTGCCAGCACACGGACGTACCAAGAGACCCAGTACTTC. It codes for CASTRTYQETQYF.

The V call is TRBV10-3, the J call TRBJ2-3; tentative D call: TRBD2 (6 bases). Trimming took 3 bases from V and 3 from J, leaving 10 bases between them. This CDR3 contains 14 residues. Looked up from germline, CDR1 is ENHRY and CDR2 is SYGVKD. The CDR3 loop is CAISEWGRTDTQYF. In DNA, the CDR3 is TGTGCCATCAGTGAATGGGGGAGGACAGATACGCAGTATTTT.

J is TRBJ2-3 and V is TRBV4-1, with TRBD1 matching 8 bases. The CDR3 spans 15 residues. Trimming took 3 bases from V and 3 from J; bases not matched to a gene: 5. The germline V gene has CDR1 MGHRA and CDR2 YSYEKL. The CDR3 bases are TGCGCCAGCAGCCAGAAATGGACAGGGACAGATACGCAGTATTTT. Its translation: CASSQKWTGTDTQYF.

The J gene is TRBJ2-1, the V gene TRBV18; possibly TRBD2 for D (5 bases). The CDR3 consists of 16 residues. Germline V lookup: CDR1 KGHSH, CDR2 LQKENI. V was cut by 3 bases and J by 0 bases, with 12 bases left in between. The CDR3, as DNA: TGTGCCAGCTCACCTAACGCGGGCCTCTCCTACAATGAGCAGTTCTTC. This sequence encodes CASSPNAGLSYNEQFF.

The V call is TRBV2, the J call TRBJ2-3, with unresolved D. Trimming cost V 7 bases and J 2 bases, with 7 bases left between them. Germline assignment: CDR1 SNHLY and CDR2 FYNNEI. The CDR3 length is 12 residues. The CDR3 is CASNGFTDTQYF. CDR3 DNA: TGTGCCAGCAATGGTTTCACAGATACGCAGTATTTT.

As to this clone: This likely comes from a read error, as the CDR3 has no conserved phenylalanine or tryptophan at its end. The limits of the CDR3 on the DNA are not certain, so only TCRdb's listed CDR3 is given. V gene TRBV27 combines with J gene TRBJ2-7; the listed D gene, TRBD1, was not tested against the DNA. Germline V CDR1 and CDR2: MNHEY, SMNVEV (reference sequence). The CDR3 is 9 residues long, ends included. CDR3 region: CASRNRQGP.

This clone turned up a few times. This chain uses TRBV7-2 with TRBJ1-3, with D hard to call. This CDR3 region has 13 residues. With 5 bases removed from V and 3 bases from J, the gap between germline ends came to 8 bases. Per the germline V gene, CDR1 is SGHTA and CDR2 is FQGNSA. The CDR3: CASSVGGGNTIYF. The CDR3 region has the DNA TGTGCCAGCAGCGTCGGTGGTGGAAACACCATATATTTT.

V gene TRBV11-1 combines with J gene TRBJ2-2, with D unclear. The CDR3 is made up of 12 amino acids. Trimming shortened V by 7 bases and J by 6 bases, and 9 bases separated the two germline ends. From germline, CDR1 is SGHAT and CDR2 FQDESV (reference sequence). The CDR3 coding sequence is TGTGCCAGCATTGCAGAGGCCGGGGAGCTGTTTTTT. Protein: CASIAEAGELFF.

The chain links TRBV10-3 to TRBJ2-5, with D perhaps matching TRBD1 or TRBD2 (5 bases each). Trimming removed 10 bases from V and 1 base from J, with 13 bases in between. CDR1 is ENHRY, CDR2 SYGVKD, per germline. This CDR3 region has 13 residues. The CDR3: CATSEGSQETQYF. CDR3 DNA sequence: TGTGCCACCTCAGAGGGGAGCCAAGAGACCCAGTACTTC.

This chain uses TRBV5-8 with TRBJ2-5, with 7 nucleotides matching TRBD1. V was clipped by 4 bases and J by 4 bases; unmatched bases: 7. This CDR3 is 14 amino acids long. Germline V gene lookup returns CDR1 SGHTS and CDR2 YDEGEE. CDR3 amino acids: CASSLDRAGETQYF. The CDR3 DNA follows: TGTGCCAGCAGCCTAGACAGGGCCGGAGAGACCCAGTACTTC. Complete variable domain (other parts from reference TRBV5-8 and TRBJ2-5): EAGVTQSPTHLIKTRGQQATLRCSPISGHTSVYWYQQALGLGLQFLLWYDEGEERNRGNFPPRFSGRQFPNYSSELNVNALELEDSALYLCASSLDRAGETQYFGPGTRLLVL.

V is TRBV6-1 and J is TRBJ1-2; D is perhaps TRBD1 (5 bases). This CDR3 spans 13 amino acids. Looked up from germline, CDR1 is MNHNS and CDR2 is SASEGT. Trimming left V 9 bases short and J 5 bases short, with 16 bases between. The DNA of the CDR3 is TGTGCCAGTTACCAGCAGGGAGGGTATGGCTACACCTTC. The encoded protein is CASYQQGGYGYTF.

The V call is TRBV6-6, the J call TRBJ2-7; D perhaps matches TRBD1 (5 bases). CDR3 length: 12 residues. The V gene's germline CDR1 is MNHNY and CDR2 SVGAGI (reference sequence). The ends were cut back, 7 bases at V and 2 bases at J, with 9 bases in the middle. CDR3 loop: CASTKGPYEQYF. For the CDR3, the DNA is TGTGCCAGCACCAAGGGGCCCTACGAGCAGTACTTC.

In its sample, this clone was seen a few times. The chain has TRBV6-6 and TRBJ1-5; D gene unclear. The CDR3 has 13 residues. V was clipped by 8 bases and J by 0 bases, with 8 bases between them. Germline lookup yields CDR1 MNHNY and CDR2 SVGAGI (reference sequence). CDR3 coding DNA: TGTGCCAGCCGGCCAGATAGCAATCAGCCCCAGCATTTT. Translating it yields CASRPDSNQPQHF.

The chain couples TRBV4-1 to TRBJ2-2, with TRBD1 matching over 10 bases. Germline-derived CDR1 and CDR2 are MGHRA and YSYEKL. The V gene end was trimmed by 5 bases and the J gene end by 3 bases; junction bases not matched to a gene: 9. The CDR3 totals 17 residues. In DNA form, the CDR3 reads TGCGCCAGCAGCACCACGGGACAGGGGCGGTACACCGGGGAGCTGTTTTTT. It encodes CASSTTGQGRYTGELFF.

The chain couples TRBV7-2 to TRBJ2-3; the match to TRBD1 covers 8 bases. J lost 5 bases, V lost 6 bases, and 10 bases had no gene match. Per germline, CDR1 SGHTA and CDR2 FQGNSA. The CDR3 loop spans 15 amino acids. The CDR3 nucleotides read TGTGCCAGCAGTAAACAGACAGGGGATGGAGATACGCAGTATTTT. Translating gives CASSKQTGDGDTQYF.

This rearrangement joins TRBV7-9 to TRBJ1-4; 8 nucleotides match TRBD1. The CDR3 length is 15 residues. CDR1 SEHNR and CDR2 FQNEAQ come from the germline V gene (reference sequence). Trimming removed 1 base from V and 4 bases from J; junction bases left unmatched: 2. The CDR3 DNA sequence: TGTGCCAGCAGCTTAGACAGGGGGAGTAATGAAAAACTGTTTTTT. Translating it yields CASSLDRGSNEKLFF.